This T cell receptor (beta chain) was identified during a study of T-cell memory formation after mild COVID-19. On the study more broadly: Largely, the TCR clusters proved donor specific. Study results and limitations: Nothing confirmed that second-wave clones peaking on day 37 were specific for SARS-CoV-2. Clones shrinking from day 15 to 85 showed even CD4/CD8 mixes; later expanders tilted CD4+.

TCRdb itself ran the 5' RACE reads through MiXCR, one entry per CDR3 protein. The sample consists of 150,000 to 200,000 distinct CDR3 sequences, 11% of them appearing once. V lost 5 bases and J lost 0; bases outside the gene matches: 6. CDR3 length: 15 residues. CDR1 is SGHVS and CDR2 is FQNEAQ in the germline V gene. A remark on this clonotype: What it binds is not known.

This chain links TRBV7-8 with TRBJ2-7; TRBD1 agrees at 8 bases. The sequenced sample was PBMCs or a T cell subset sorted from them (not recorded which). This clonotype originated in a man between 18 and 29 years old who had mild COVID-19 (a few samples of this study predate the infection). Cell type and time point are not known. CDR3 sequence: CASSTRTGSSYEQYF. The CDR3 DNA follows: TGTGCCAGCAGCACGCGGACAGGGAGCTCCTACGAGCAGTACTTC.